These 11 T cell receptor beta chains were all obtained from the same sample, sequenced in a study of blood T cell repertoires in COVID-19. Libraries were prepared by immunoSEQ multiplex PCR; TCRdb keeps only in-frame clonotypes and omits some of them. The sample lists approximately 46,000 clones, roughly four fifths occurring once. Sequencing input: peripheral blood. The receptors stem from a woman aged 55-70 years with acute or convalescent COVID-19.

This rearrangement joins TRBV10-1 to TRBJ2-2, with TRBD2 matching over 7 bases. CDR1 is WNHNN, CDR2 SYGVQD, per germline (reference sequence). Trimming at V came to 6 bases and at J to 5 bases, leaving 12 bases not matched to a gene. The CDR3 is made up of 16 amino acids. The DNA of the CDR3 is TGCGCCAGCAGGATTCGAGGGAGGGCCCGTACCGGGGAGCTGTTTTTT. Its protein product is CASRIRGRARTGELFF.

CDR3 loop: CASSAAVDGYTF. The CDR3 nucleotides read TGTGCCAGCAGCGCGGCGGTCGATGGCTACACCTTC. The chain carries TRBV13 and TRBJ1-2; D not resolved. The length of the CDR3 is 12 residues. The germline V gene has CDR1 PRHDT and CDR2 FYEKMQ (reference sequence). V was clipped by 5 bases and J by 6 bases, with 10 bases between them.

Within the sample, this clone is medium-sized. The chain is built from TRBV2 and TRBJ1-1, with 7 bases fitting TRBD1. Germline loops: CDR1 SNHLY, CDR2 FYNNEI. V was pared by 4 bases and J by 8 bases, with 4 bases of the junction left unmatched. The CDR3 has 12 residues. The CDR3 region is CASSGGQDEAFF. The CDR3 bases are TGTGCCAGCAGTGGAGGACAGGACGAAGCTTTCTTT.

The chain joins TRBV14 to TRBJ2-7; 7 positions agree with TRBD2. Germline V gene lookup returns CDR1 SGHDN and CDR2 FVKESK. The CDR3 has 16 amino acids. Trimming at V came to 0 bases and at J to 1 base, leaving 6 bases not matched to a gene. The CDR3 protein is CASSQDLGTMSYEQYF. The CDR3 DNA reads as TGTGCCAGCAGCCAAGACCTCGGGACTATGTCCTACGAGCAGTACTTC.

V gene TRBV5-1 combines with J gene TRBJ2-6; no reliable D call. Germline CDR1 is SGHRS and CDR2 is YFSETQ. This CDR3 is built from 16 residues. The V end was cut by 2 bases, the J end by 2 bases, with 11 bases between. The CDR3 nucleotides are TGCGCCAGCAGCTTTTACAGAGATACTGGGGCCAACGTCCTGACTTTC. Its translation: CASSFYRDTGANVLTF.

Regarding this clone: This same CDR3 is encoded by further DNA sequences in the sample. The V gene is TRBV5-1, the J gene TRBJ1-6; D is undetermined. The CDR3 consists of 16 residues. V was clipped by 0 bases and J by 5 bases, with 12 bases between them. In germline, CDR1 is SGHRS, CDR2 YFSETQ. This chain's CDR3 is CASSLAPTGNNSPLHF. CDR3 coding DNA: TGCGCCAGCAGCTTGGCTCCAACGGGAAATAATTCACCCCTCCACTTT.

The chain employs TRBV6-6 and TRBJ2-1, with 8 bases identical to TRBD1. This CDR3 spans 16 amino acids. After removal of 0 bases from V and 6 bases from J, the junction contained 7 bases not matched to a gene. Germline-derived CDR1 and CDR2 are MNHNY and SVGAGI (reference sequence). CDR3 bases: TGTGCCAGCAGTTACTCGCTGGGACAGGTACCCAATGAGCAGTTCTTC. Its protein product is CASSYSLGQVPNEQFF.

The chain has TRBV28 and TRBJ2-1; 8 nucleotides line up with TRBD2. Germline assignment: CDR1 MDHEN and CDR2 SYDVKM. The CDR3 is made up of 17 amino acids. V shed 7 bases and J 0 bases; nucleotides not matched to a gene: 11. The CDR3 here is CASTPSGGPSSYNEQFF. The CDR3 bases are TGTGCCAGCACACCCAGCGGGGGCCCGAGCTCCTACAATGAGCAGTTCTTC.

The chain couples TRBV6-5 to TRBJ1-2, with 7 bases aligning to TRBD1. Germline CDR1 and CDR2: MNHEY and SVGAGI. The CDR3 runs to 15 residues. With 10 bases clipped from V and 4 bases from J, the junction kept 15 bases outside the gene matches. In DNA, the CDR3 is TGTGCCAACGGGGACAGATCACTCTCGATCTATGGCTACACCTTC. Translating it yields CANGDRSLSIYGYTF.

This chain joins TRBV6-1 and TRBJ1-4; 9 bases match TRBD1. Germline values: CDR1 MNHNS, CDR2 SASEGT. The CDR3 extends over 15 amino acids. With V trimmed by 1 base and J by 7 bases, 4 bases remained unmatched. CDR3 sequence (DNA): TGTGCCAGCAGTGAAGGAGGGACAGGGATTGAAAAACTGTTTTTT. Protein: CASSEGGTGIEKLFF.

The chain is built from TRBV28 and TRBJ1-2, with 12 bases lining up with TRBD1. J was trimmed by 5 bases and V by 3 bases; bases with no gene match: 4. CDR1 and CDR2 from the germline V gene are MDHEN and SYDVKM. The length of the CDR3 is 15 residues. Here the CDR3 reads CASSLGQGATYGYTF. The CDR3 coding sequence is TGTGCCAGCAGTTTGGGACAGGGGGCGACTTATGGCTACACCTTC.